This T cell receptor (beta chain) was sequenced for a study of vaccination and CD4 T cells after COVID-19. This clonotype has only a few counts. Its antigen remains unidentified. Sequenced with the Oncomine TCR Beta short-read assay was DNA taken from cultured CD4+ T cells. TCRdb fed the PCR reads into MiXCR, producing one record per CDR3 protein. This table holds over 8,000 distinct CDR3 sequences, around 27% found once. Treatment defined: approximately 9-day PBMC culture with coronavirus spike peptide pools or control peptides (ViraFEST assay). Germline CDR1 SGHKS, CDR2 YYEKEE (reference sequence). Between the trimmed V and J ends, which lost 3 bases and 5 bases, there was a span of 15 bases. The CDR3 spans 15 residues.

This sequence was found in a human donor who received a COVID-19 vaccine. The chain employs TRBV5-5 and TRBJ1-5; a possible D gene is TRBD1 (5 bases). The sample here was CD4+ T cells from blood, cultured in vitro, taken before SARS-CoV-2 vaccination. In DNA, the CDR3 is TGTGCCAGCAGCTCCGACGGGACCGCAGATCAGCCCCAGCATTTT. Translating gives CASSSDGTADQPQHF.